A few counts support the clone carrying this TCR beta chain. Its antigen is currently unknown. This CDR3 is 13 amino acids long. Deletions cut 6 bases from V and 7 bases from J, with 16 bases between. CDR1 DFQATT and CDR2 SNEGSKA come from the germline V gene (reference sequence). This record belongs to a study of blood T cells in healthy people across ages. Study findings and constraints: The study could not conclusively compare naive and antigen-experienced cells, given its unsorted PBMCs. Roughly linear declines in TCR beta diversity per million T cells occurred with age.

The use of a sample-barcoded 5' primer and a J-beta primer mix characterized a second PCR of about 6 to 11 cycles. Each cDNA molecule carried a tag from a template-switch adaptor that contained 12 random nucleotides. TCRdb analysed the 5' RACE reads with MiXCR anew, one entry per CDR3 protein. Seen here are 1.5 million or so distinct CDR3 sequences, about 43% observed once, and the top ten hold roughly 7.9%. The TCR was taken from a woman aged 18-30 years in good health. The chain employs TRBV20-1 and TRBJ1-5; no reliable D call. Sequenced sample: blood. In DNA, the CDR3 is TGCAGTGCCGTCTCAGAAGGTTCGCAGCCCCAGCATTTT. Translating it yields CSAVSEGSQPQHF.